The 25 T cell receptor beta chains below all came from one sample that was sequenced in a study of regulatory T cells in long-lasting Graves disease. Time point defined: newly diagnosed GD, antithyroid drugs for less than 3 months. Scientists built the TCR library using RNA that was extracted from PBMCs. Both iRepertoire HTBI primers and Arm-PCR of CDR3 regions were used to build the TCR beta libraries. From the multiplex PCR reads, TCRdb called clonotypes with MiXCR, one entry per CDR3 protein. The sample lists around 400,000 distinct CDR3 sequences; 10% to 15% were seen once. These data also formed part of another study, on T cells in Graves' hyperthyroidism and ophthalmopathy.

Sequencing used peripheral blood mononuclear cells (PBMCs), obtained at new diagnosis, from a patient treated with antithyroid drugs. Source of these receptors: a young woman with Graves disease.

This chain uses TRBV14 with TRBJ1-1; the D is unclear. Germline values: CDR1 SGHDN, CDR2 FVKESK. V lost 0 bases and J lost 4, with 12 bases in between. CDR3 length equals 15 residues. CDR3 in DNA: TGTGCCAGCAGCCAAGATCCCCCAACTTGCACTGAAGCTTTCTTT. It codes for CASSQDPPTCTEAFF.

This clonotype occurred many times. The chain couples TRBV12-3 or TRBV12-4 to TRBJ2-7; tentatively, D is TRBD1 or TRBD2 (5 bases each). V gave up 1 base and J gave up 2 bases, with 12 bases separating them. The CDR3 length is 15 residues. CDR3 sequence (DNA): TGTGCCAGCAGTTTAGGCCGGGGCCCTGCCTACGAGCAGTACGTC. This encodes CASSLGRGPAYEQYV.

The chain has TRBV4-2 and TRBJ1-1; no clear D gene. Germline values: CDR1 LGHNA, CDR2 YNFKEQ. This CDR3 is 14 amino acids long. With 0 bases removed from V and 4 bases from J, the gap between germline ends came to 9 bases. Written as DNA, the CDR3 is TGTGCCAGCAGCCAAGATTTAGGACGCACTGAAGCTTTCTTT. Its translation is CASSQDLGRTEAFF.

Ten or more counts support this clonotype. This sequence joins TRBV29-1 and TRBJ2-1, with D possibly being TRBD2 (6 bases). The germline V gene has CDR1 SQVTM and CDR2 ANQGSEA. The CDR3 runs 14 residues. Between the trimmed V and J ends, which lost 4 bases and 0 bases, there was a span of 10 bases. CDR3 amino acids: CSVGGVSSYNEQFF. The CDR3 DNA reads TGCAGCGTTGGGGGGGTTAGCTCCTACAATGAGCAGTTCTTC.

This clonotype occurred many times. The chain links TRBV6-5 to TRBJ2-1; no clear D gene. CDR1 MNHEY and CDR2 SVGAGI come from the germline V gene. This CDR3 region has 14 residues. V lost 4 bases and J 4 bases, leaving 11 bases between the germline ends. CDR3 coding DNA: TGTGCCAGCAGTTTGCAGGTCGAGTACAATGAGCAGTTCTTC. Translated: CASSLQVEYNEQFF.

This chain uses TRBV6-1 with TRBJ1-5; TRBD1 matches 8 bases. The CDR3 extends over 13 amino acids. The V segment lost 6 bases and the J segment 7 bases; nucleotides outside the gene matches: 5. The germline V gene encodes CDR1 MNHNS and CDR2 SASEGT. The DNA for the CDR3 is TGTGCCAGCAGGGACAGGGAGAGCCAGCCCCAGCATTTT. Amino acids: CASRDRESQPQHF.

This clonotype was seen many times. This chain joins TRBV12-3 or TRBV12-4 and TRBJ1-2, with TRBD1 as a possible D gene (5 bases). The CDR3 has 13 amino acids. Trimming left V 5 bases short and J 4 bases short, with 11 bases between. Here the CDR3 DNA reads TGTGCCAGCAGTAAATGGGGGGGCTATGGCTACACCTTC. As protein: CASSKWGGYGYTF.

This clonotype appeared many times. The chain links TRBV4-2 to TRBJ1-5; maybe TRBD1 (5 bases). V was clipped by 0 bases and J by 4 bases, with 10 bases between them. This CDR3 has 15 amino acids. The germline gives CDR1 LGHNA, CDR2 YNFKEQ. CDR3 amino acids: CASSQDSGGNQPQHF. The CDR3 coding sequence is TGTGCCAGCAGCCAAGATTCCGGGGGTAATCAGCCCCAGCATTTT.

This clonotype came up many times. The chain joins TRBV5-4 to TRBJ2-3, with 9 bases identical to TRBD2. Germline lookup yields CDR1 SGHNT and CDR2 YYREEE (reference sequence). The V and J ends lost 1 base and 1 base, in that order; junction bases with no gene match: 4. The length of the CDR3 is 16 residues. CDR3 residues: CASSLPLAGGTDTQYF. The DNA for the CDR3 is TGTGCCAGCAGCTTGCCTTTAGCGGGAGGCACAGATACGCAGTATTTT.

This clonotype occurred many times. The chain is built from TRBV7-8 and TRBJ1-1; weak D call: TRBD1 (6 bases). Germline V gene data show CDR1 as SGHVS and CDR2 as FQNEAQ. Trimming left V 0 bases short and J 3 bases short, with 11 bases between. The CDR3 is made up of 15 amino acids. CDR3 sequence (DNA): TGTGCCAGCAGCTTAGCAGGGGGGGTATACACTGAAGCTTTCTTT. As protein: CASSLAGGVYTEAFF.

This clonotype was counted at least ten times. The CDR3 DNA follows: TGTGCCAGTAGTACAAACATACAGGGGGCAGACTATGGCTACACCTTC. Translation gives CASSTNIQGADYGYTF. The chain links TRBV19 to TRBJ1-2, with 9 bases that match TRBD1. This CDR3 spans 16 amino acids. Germline V gene lookup returns CDR1 LNHDA and CDR2 SQIVND (reference sequence). V gave up 4 bases and J gave up 3 bases; unmatched junction bases: 9.

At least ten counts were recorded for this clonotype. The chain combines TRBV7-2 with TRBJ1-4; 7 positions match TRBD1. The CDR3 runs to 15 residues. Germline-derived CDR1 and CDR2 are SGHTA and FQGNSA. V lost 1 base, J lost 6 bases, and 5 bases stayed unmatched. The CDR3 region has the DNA TGTGCCAGCAGCTTAGATGGCAGGGGGGATGAAAAACTGTTTTTT. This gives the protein CASSLDGRGDEKLFF.

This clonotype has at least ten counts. CDR3: CASSMTRGQYF. As DNA, the CDR3 is TGTGCCAGCAGCATGACTAGAGGACAGTACTTC. The J gene is TRBJ2-5, the V gene TRBV28; D is perhaps TRBD2 (6 bases). The CDR3 totals 11 residues. Trimming removed 6 bases at V and 11 bases at J, with 13 bases between. Germline CDR1 MDHEN, CDR2 SYDVKM.

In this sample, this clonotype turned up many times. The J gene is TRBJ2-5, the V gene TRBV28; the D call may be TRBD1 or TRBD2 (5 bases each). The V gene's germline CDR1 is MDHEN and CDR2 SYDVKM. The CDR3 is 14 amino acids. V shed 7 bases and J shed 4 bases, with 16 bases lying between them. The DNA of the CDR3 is TGTGCCAGCAAGCCCCCCGGGACGGGAGAGACCCAGTACTTC. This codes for CASKPPGTGETQYF. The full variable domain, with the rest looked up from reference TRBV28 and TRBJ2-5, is DVKVTQSSRYLVKRTGEKVFLECVQDMDHENMFWYRQDPGLGLRLIYFSYDVKMKEKGDIPEGYSVSREKKERFSLILESASTNQTSMYLCASKPPGTGETQYFGPGTRLLVL.

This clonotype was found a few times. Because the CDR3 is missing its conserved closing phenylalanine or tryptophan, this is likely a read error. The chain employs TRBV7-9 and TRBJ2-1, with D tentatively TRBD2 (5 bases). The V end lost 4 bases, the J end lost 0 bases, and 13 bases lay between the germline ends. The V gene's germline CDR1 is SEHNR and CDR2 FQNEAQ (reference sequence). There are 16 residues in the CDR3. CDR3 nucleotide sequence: TGTGCCAGCAGCTCTACCGAGCGGAGCTCCTACAATGAGCAGTTCCTC. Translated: CASSSTERSSYNEQFL.

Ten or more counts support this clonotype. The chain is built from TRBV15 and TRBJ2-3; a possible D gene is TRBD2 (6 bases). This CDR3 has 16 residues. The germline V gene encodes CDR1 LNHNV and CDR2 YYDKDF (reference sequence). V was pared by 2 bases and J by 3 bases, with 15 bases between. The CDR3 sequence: CATSRPGLLSTDTQYF. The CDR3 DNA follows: TGTGCCACCAGCAGACCGGGACTCCTCTCAACAGATACGCAGTATTTT.

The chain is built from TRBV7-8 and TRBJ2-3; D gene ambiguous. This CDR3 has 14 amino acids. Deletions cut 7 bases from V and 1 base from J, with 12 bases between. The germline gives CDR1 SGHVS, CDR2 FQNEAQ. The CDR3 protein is CASTTASGTDTQYF. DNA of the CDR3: TGTGCCAGCACAACCGCGTCAGGCACAGATACGCAGTATTTT.

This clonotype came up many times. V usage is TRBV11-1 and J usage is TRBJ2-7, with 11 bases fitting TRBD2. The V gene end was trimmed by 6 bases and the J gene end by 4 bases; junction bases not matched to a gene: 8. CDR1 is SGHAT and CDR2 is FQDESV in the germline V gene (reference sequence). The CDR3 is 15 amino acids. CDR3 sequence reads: CASSRTSGRGYEQYF. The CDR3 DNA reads TGTGCCAGCAGTCGGACTAGCGGGCGGGGATACGAGCAGTACTTC.

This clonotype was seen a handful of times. The CDR3 region is CATSPGQGIDEQYF. The CDR3 coding sequence is TGTGCCACCAGTCCGGGACAGGGGATCGACGAGCAGTACTTC. The chain joins TRBV24-1 to TRBJ2-7; 10 bases line up with TRBD1. This CDR3 spans 14 amino acids. V was clipped by 6 bases and J by 5 bases; unmatched bases: 6. CDR1 is KGHDR and CDR2 is SFDVKD in the germline V gene.

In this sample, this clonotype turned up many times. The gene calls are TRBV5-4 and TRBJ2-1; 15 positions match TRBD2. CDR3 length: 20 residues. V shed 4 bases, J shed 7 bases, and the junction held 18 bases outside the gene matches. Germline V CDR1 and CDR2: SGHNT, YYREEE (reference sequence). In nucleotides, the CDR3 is TGTGCCAGCAGCACAAAGGCCGGGACTAGCGGGGGGAGAAGGTGGAATGAGCAGTTCTTC. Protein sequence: CASSTKAGTSGGRRWNEQFF.

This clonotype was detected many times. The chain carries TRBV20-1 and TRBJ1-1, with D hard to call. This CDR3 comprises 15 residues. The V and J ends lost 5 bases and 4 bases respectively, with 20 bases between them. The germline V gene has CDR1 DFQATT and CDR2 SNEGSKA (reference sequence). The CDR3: CSAFKQPVSGTEAFF. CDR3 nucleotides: TGCAGTGCTTTCAAACAGCCAGTCAGTGGCACTGAAGCTTTCTTT.

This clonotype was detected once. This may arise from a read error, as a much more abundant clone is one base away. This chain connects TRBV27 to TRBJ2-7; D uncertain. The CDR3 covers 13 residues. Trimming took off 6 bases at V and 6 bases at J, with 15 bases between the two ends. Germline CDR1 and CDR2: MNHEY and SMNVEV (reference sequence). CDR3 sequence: CASSPGSSGEQYF. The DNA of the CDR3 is TGTGCCAGCAGCCCCGGGTCTTCCGGCGAGCAGTACTTC.

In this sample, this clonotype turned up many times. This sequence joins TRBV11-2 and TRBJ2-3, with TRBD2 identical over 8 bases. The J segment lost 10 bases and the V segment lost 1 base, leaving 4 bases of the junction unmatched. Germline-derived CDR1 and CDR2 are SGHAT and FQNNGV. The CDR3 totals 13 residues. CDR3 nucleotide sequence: TGTGCCAGCAGCTTAGGGGGACTAGAAGCGCAGTATTTT. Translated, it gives CASSLGGLEAQYF.

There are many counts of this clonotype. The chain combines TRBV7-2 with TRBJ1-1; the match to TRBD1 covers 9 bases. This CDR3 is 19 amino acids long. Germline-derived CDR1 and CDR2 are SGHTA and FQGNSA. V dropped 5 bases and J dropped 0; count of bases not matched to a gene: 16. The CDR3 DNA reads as TGTGCCAGCAGCCGCCGGGTCAGCGACAGGGGGTCTATGAACACTGAAGCTTTCTTT. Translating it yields CASSRRVSDRGSMNTEAFF.

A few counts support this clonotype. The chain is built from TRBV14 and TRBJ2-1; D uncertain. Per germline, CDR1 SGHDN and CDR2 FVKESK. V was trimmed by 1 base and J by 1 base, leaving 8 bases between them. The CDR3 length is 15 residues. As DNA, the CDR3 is TGTGCCAGCAGCCAAGGAGCCACTTCCTACAATGAGCAGTTCTTC. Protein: CASSQGATSYNEQFF.